Below are 14 T cell receptor beta chains sequenced from a single sample in a study of cytomegalovirus exposure and HLA in healthy donors. Researchers ran the PCR with 60 Vbeta and 13 Jbeta primers. Sequencing used immunoSEQ multiplex PCR; TCRdb keeps in-frame clones, though not all of them. Among about 120,000 clones, over 75% were seen once, and the ten largest hold around 1.9%. Specimen: PBMCs. All receptors derive from a man between 35 and 55 years old in good health and CMV-seronegative.

As for this clone: An end of the junction does not agree with germline; a read error may underlie this. The chain uses TRBV2 and TRBJ2-1; perhaps TRBD2 as D (5 bases). The length of the CDR3 is 16 residues. In germline, CDR1 is SNHLY, CDR2 FYNNEI. The CDR3 loop reads CASSEMGASSYNKQFF. Here the CDR3 DNA reads TGTGCCAGCAGTGAAATGGGAGCGTCGTCCTACAATAAGCAGTTCTTC.

This chain joins TRBV7-8 and TRBJ2-5; the match to TRBD1 covers 9 bases. In germline, CDR1 is SGHVS, CDR2 FQNEAQ. Trimming cost V 5 bases and J 3 bases; bases outside gene matches: 10. The CDR3 sequence is 16 residues long. This CDR3 is CASSPPDRGGKETQYF. The CDR3 region has the DNA TGTGCCAGCAGCCCGCCGGACAGGGGAGGAAAAGAGACCCAGTACTTC.

The table lists this clone with a count of one. The chain combines TRBV7-2 with TRBJ2-3; 10 bases line up with TRBD1. CDR1 and CDR2 (germline): SGHTA, FQGNSA. This CDR3 region has 16 residues. After removal of 2 bases from V and 4 bases from J, the junction contained 6 bases not matched to a gene. DNA of the CDR3: TGTGCCAGCAGCTTAACCGGGACAGGGGCGTCAGATACGCAGTATTTT. Protein: CASSLTGTGASDTQYF.

The rearrangement joins TRBV4-3 to TRBJ1-6; TRBD1 is a possible D gene (6 bases). The length of the CDR3 is 17 residues. V lost 1 base to trimming and J lost 4 bases, with 14 bases between them. Germline assignment: CDR1 LGHNA and CDR2 YSLEER. The CDR3 DNA is TGCGCCAGCAGCCAAGTCCGGACAGCATATTATAATTCACCCCTCCACTTT. Its protein is CASSQVRTAYYNSPLHF.

This chain links TRBV18 with TRBJ2-7; D perhaps matches TRBD1 (5 bases). In germline, CDR1 is KGHSH, CDR2 LQKENI. CDR3 length: 11 residues. Trimming took off 10 bases at V and 4 bases at J, with 11 bases between the two ends. This CDR3 reads CAIRDGYEQYF. The CDR3 DNA follows: TGTGCCATCAGGGATGGTTACGAGCAGTACTTC.

The CDR3 sequence is CASSQDRQGNGYTF. The CDR3 DNA follows: TGTGCCAGCAGCCAAGACCGACAGGGGAATGGCTACACCTTC. The genes are TRBV4-2 and TRBJ1-2; 8 positions match TRBD1. With V trimmed by 0 bases and J by 6 bases, 3 bases remained unmatched. The CDR3 length is 14 residues. CDR1 and CDR2 from the germline V gene are LGHNA and YNFKEQ.

The rearrangement uses TRBV14 and TRBJ1-4; D remains ambiguous. The V end was cut by 4 bases, the J end by 4 bases, with 13 bases between. Germline CDR1 is SGHDN and CDR2 is FVKESK. This CDR3 spans 15 amino acids. This CDR3 is CASSLSVGLNEKLFF. DNA for the CDR3: TGTGCCAGCAGCCTATCAGTGGGCCTTAATGAAAAACTGTTTTTT. Combining the CDR3 with reference TRBV14 and TRBJ1-4 gives the whole variable domain EAGVTQFPSHSVIEKGQTVTLRCDPISGHDNLYWYRRVMGKEIKFLLHFVKESKQDESGMPNNRFLAERTGGTYSTLKVQPAELEDSGVYFCASSLSVGLNEKLFFGSGTQLSVL.

This clone was picked up a small number of times. The CDR3 spells CATIAGGGGELFF. The CDR3 nucleotides read TGTGCCACCATAGCTGGGGGCGGCGGGGAGCTGTTTTTT. The chain is built from TRBV10-3 and TRBJ2-2, with a tentative D call TRBD1 (6 bases). The CDR3 runs 13 residues. Germline CDR1 and CDR2: ENHRY and SYGVKD. V was shortened by 10 bases and J by 7 bases, with 16 bases between the two germline ends.

The genes are TRBV15 and TRBJ2-5; the match to TRBD1 covers 11 bases. CDR3 length: 18 residues. The V gene end was trimmed by 0 bases and the J gene end by 5 bases; junction bases not matched to a gene: 11. Germline V CDR1 and CDR2: LNHNV, YYDKDF (reference sequence). The CDR3 protein is CATSRDSPGQGADETQYF. The DNA for the CDR3 is TGTGCCACCAGCAGAGATTCGCCCGGACAGGGGGCGGACGAGACCCAGTACTTC.

This clone has a single count. The V gene is TRBV27, the J gene TRBJ1-4, with D possibly matching TRBD1 (5 bases). Germline CDR1 MNHEY, CDR2 SMNVEV (reference sequence). Trimming left V 5 bases short and J 4 bases short, with 17 bases between. The CDR3 loop spans 16 amino acids. DNA for the CDR3: TGTGCCAGCAGTAACTGGGCCCAGGGAAATAATGAAAAACTGTTTTTT. Its translation is CASSNWAQGNNEKLFF.

This clone showed up just a few times. This rearrangement joins TRBV6-5 to TRBJ2-7; 7 nucleotides align to TRBD2. Germline CDR1 and CDR2: MNHEY and SVGAGI. V gave up 10 bases and J gave up 3 bases; unmatched junction bases: 9. This CDR3 comprises 13 residues. The CDR3 bases are TGTGCCACCCAAAGGGGAGGGAACTACGAGCAGTACTTC. Translation gives CATQRGGNYEQYF.

CDR3 sequence reads: CASSLRGSTGELFF. CDR3 coding DNA: TGTGCCAGCAGTTTGAGGGGGAGCACCGGGGAGCTGTTTTTT. This chain uses TRBV6-5 with TRBJ2-2; possibly TRBD1 for D (6 bases). The CDR3 totals 14 residues. In germline, CDR1 is MNHEY, CDR2 SVGAGI. V gave up 4 bases and J gave up 4 bases, with 10 bases separating them.

This rearrangement joins TRBV4-1 to TRBJ2-4, with a tentative D call TRBD1 (6 bases). CDR1 is MGHRA and CDR2 is YSYEKL in the germline V gene. The germline V and J ends were trimmed by 0 bases and 8 bases, with 11 bases remaining between them. The CDR3 has 14 amino acids. CDR3 loop: CASSQDRGWDIQYF. CDR3 bases: TGCGCCAGCAGCCAAGACAGGGGCTGGGACATTCAGTACTTC.

The DNA of the CDR3 is TGTGCCAGCAGCCCCGGGGGGGGTGAGACCCAGTACTTC. As protein: CASSPGGGETQYF. The chain carries TRBV6-4 and TRBJ2-5, with 8 bases fitting TRBD2. Germline values: CDR1 MRHNA, CDR2 SNTAGT. The CDR3 covers 13 residues. V lost 6 bases to trimming and J lost 5 bases; unmatched junction nucleotides: 5.